This is a list of T cell receptor beta chains from one sample in a study of identical twins. TCRdb independently ran MiXCR on the 5' RACE reads; one entry per CDR3 protein. The data contain around 250,000 distinct CDR3 sequences, around 7% of them singletons. These data also featured in a second study, about yellow fever vaccine responses in identical twins.

The sample taken for sequencing was memory (CD45RO+) T cells sorted from blood. The receptors originated from a woman aged 18-29 years in good health. Both conserved end residues are part of each CDR3. The order of the fields is J gene, V gene, D gene, clone size, CDR3 length, CDR3 DNA, CDR3 protein. The D gene is left open where the match is weak. Clone size is stated in some rows and not others, as once, few, many or a class when expanded.

J: TRBJ1-1; V: TRBV24-1; D: -; size: many; length: 14; DNA: TGTGCCACCAGTGCGTCGACACAAGGGGCTGAAGCTTTCTTT; CDR3: CATSASTQGAEAFF
J: TRBJ1-2; V: TRBV14; D: TRBD1; size: -; length: 17; DNA: TGTGCCAGCAGCCCGGGGACAGGATACAATACTAACTATGGCTACACCTTC; CDR3: CASSPGTGYNTNYGYTF
J: TRBJ2-5; V: TRBV12-3/TRBV12-4; D: TRBD2; size: -; length: 15; DNA: TGTGCCAGCAGACACGCCGGGACTAGAGAAGAGACCCAGTACTTC; CDR3: CASRHAGTREETQYF
J: TRBJ2-1; V: TRBV7-6; D: -; size: -; length: 15; DNA: TGTGCCAGCAGCTTATTTGGGACCAAGGACAATGAGCAGTTCTTC; CDR3: CASSLFGTKDNEQFF
J: TRBJ2-2; V: TRBV5-1; D: -; size: few; length: 15; DNA: TGCGCCAGCAGCTTGGGCAGGGCGAACACCGGGGAGCTGTTTTTT; CDR3: CASSLGRANTGELFF
J: TRBJ1-2; V: TRBV18; D: TRBD1; size: few; length: 13; DNA: TGTGCCAGCTCAGAGGGGGCCCAATATGGCTACACCTTC; CDR3: CASSEGAQYGYTF
J: TRBJ2-1; V: TRBV6-1; D: TRBD2; size: few; length: 18; DNA: TGTGCCAGCAGTGGGCCCGGACTAGCGGCAAGCTCCTACAATGAGCAGTTCTTC; CDR3: CASSGPGLAASSYNEQFF
J: TRBJ2-1; V: TRBV7-6; D: -; size: many; length: 16; DNA: TGTGCCAGCAGCTCCGGGACCCCATTCTCCTACAATGAGCAGTTCTTC; CDR3: CASSSGTPFSYNEQFF
J: TRBJ1-5; V: TRBV2; D: -; size: many; length: 16; DNA: TGTGCCAGCAGTGAGCGGCCAAATGATAGCAATCAGCCCCAGCATTTT; CDR3: CASSERPNDSNQPQHF
J: TRBJ2-2; V: TRBV4-1; D: -; size: -; length: 17; DNA: TGCGCCAGCAGCCCGTCCTTGGGTAGCACGAGCACCGGGGAGCTGTTTTTT; CDR3: CASSPSLGSTSTGELFF
J: TRBJ2-6; V: TRBV24-1; D: -; size: many; length: 14; DNA: TGTGCCACCAGTGATGCCCCTGGGGCCAACGTCCTGACTTTC; CDR3: CATSDAPGANVLTF
J: TRBJ1-2; V: TRBV4-2; D: -; size: few; length: 19; DNA: TGTGCCAGCAGCCAAGCCCAGTCGGGACACAAGGACCTGAATTATGGCTACACCTTC; CDR3: CASSQAQSGHKDLNYGYTF
J: TRBJ1-2; V: TRBV20-1; D: -; size: -; length: 16; DNA: TGCAGTGCTAGTCGGGGAGGGGGTTTCGACTACTATGGCTACACCTTC; CDR3: CSASRGGGFDYYGYTF
J: TRBJ2-6; V: TRBV25-1; D: -; size: many; length: 15; DNA: TGTGCCAGCAGTGTACAGGGCTCTGGGGCCAACGTCCTGACTTTC; CDR3: CASSVQGSGANVLTF
J: TRBJ2-2; V: TRBV5-6; D: -; size: many; length: 15; DNA: TGTGCCAGCAGCTCTGGAGGGGTGAACACCGGGGAGCTGTTTTTT; CDR3: CASSSGGVNTGELFF
J: TRBJ1-5; V: TRBV5-5; D: -; size: -; length: 15; DNA: TGTGCCAGCAGCGGCGACAGATTTAGCAATCAGCCCCAGCATTTT; CDR3: CASSGDRFSNQPQHF
J: TRBJ1-2; V: TRBV27; D: -; size: many; length: 14; DNA: TGTGCCAGCAGCCCCATGATGGGGAACTATGGCTACACCTTC; CDR3: CASSPMMGNYGYTF
J: TRBJ2-5; V: TRBV29-1; D: TRBD1; size: many; length: 19; DNA: TGCAGCGTCCTGGGGAGTAAACTACAGGGGACGCGGTACCAAGAGACCCAGTACTTC; CDR3: CSVLGSKLQGTRYQETQYF
J: TRBJ1-5; V: TRBV2; D: -; size: -; length: 12; DNA: TGTGCCAGCAGGTCTGACAATCAGCCCCAGCATTTT; CDR3: CASRSDNQPQHF
J: TRBJ1-1; V: TRBV12-3/TRBV12-4; D: -; size: many; length: 14; DNA: TGTGCCAGCAGTTTAAAGGGAGGGGACACTGAAGCTTTCTTT; CDR3: CASSLKGGDTEAFF
J: TRBJ1-1; V: TRBV5-1; D: -; size: many; length: 14; DNA: TGCGCCAGCACCCAAGGTCAAGGAAACACTGAAGCTTTCTTT; CDR3: CASTQGQGNTEAFF
J: TRBJ2-5; V: TRBV18; D: -; size: few; length: 16; DNA: TGTGCCAGCTCGTCTACACAGGGGAGGTACCAAGAGACCCAGTACTTC; CDR3: CASSSTQGRYQETQYF
J: TRBJ1-2; V: TRBV24-1; D: -; size: -; length: 16; DNA: TGTGCCACCAGTGATTCCCTCCGGCCGGAGCCCTATGGCTACACCTTC; CDR3: CATSDSLRPEPYGYTF
J: TRBJ2-1; V: TRBV20-1; D: TRBD1; size: -; length: 16; DNA: TGCAGTGCTACCGGGACAGGGGTAGGGGTTTACAATGAGCAGTTCTTC; CDR3: CSATGTGVGVYNEQFF
J: TRBJ2-7; V: TRBV5-1; D: -; size: many; length: 18; DNA: TGCGCCAGCAGCTTTCGACTTAGTGGGGGGACAATATCCTACGAGCAGTACTTC; CDR3: CASSFRLSGGTISYEQYF
J: TRBJ2-3; V: TRBV11-3; D: -; size: -; length: 13; DNA: TGTGCCAGCAGCTTAAGTAATGCAGATACGCAGTATTTT; CDR3: CASSLSNADTQYF
J: TRBJ1-1; V: TRBV11-2; D: TRBD1; size: few; length: 14; DNA: TGTGCCAGCAGCCTTACAGGGGCGGGGACTGAAGCTTTCTTT; CDR3: CASSLTGAGTEAFF
J: TRBJ2-3; V: TRBV5-1; D: TRBD1; size: many; length: 17; DNA: TGCGCCAGCAGCATCCCGGCCGGACAGGGGGACACAGATACGCAGTATTTT; CDR3: CASSIPAGQGDTDTQYF
J: TRBJ2-7; V: TRBV6-1; D: TRBD2; size: -; length: 13; DNA: TGTGCCAGCAGTGAACCACTTAGGACTAGCGGCCAGTTC; CDR3: CASSEPLRTSGQF
J: TRBJ2-3; V: TRBV6-1; D: -; size: -; length: 15; DNA: TGTGCCAGCAGTGTAACCGAAGTGGGCGCAGATACGCAGTATTTT; CDR3: CASSVTEVGADTQYF
J: TRBJ2-1; V: TRBV29-1; D: -; size: -; length: 11; DNA: TGCAGCGTTCAGTCGTACAATGAGCAGTTCTTC; CDR3: CSVQSYNEQFF
J: TRBJ2-7; V: TRBV5-1; D: -; size: many; length: 14; DNA: TGCGCCAGCAGCTTTTCACAGGTATCCTACGAGCAGTACTTC; CDR3: CASSFSQVSYEQYF
J: TRBJ2-1; V: TRBV4-1; D: -; size: many; length: 14; DNA: TGCGCCAGCAGCCTACGGGGCGCTCACAATGAGCAGTTCTTC; CDR3: CASSLRGAHNEQFF
J: TRBJ1-3; V: TRBV12-3/TRBV12-4; D: -; size: many; length: 15; DNA: TGTGCCAGCAGTACCCGCCGAGTGGGAGGAAACACCATATATTTT; CDR3: CASSTRRVGGNTIYF
J: TRBJ2-4; V: TRBV11-3; D: -; size: many; length: 17; DNA: TGTGCCAGCAGCCAAAGGTTCGGGACGTCGGCCAAAAACATTCAGTACTTC; CDR3: CASSQRFGTSAKNIQYF
J: TRBJ2-3; V: TRBV5-5; D: -; size: few; length: 14; DNA: TGTGCCAGCAGCTTCTCCCGAGGGTCGGATACGCAGTATTTT; CDR3: CASSFSRGSDTQYF
J: TRBJ2-1; V: TRBV24-1; D: TRBD2; size: many; length: 16; DNA: TGTGCCACCAGTGATCCGACTAGCGGTGTAGTCAATGAGCAGTTCTTC; CDR3: CATSDPTSGVVNEQFF
J: TRBJ2-1; V: TRBV7-9; D: TRBD2; size: few; length: 15; DNA: TGTGCCAGCAGCCCCTCCGGACTAGCTTGGGATGAGCAGTTCTTC; CDR3: CASSPSGLAWDEQFF
J: TRBJ2-5; V: TRBV24-1; D: TRBD2; size: many; length: 17; DNA: TGTGCCACCAGTGATTTCACTAGCGGGAGGGCCGGGGAGACCCAGTACTTC; CDR3: CATSDFTSGRAGETQYF
J: TRBJ2-1; V: TRBV12-3/TRBV12-4; D: -; size: many; length: 17; DNA: TGTGCCAGCAGTTTAGGTACCAATGGAGGGGTACAGGGTGAGCAGTTCTTC; CDR3: CASSLGTNGGVQGEQFF
J: TRBJ2-7; V: TRBV27; D: -; size: -; length: 16; DNA: TGTGCCAGCAGTCTAGTTACTAGCAGGCATTTCTACGAGCAGTACTTC; CDR3: CASSLVTSRHFYEQYF
J: TRBJ1-2; V: TRBV10-2; D: -; size: few; length: 13; DNA: TGCGCCAGCAGTGAAAGGGTATTGGATGGCTACACCTTC; CDR3: CASSERVLDGYTF
J: TRBJ1-1; V: TRBV6-1; D: -; size: few; length: 14; DNA: TGTGCCAGCAGAACTGCAGGGAGTCTGACTGAAGCTTTCTTT; CDR3: CASRTAGSLTEAFF